This T cell receptor beta chain was captured in a study of blood T cell repertoires in COVID-19 (dated by TCRdb to the early 2020s). At the level of the whole study: The collaborator samples originated in the United States, Italy and Spain and spanned the acute and convalescent phases of COVID-19. The material from the prospective study consisted of cDNA or gDNA derived from T cells, B-cell-depleted T cells, or PBMCs. Deeply sampled blood TCRbeta repertoires from subjects exposed to, actively infected with, or recovered from COVID-19 were included in the dataset. A freely available public database, intended as a resource for researchers studying the immune response to SARS-CoV-2, is where the repertoires were released. The samples were drawn from two sources: the first 160 participants of the ongoing ImmuneRACE study, and 1,254 subjects contributed by 6 global collaborators. Sample metadata almost always included a de-identified subject ID, COVID-19 status, age in years and sex. HLA class I and class II types, where available, came from metadata supplied by the sample provider rather than from assay-based typing.

The collaborating institutions used their own protocols to collect whole blood in K2EDTA tubes. Collaborator samples were shipped for TCRbeta analysis as frozen whole blood, isolated PBMCs, or DNA extracted from either sample type. The immunoSEQ Assay, a bias-controlled multiplex PCR, was used to amplify TCRbeta CDR3 regions from genomic DNA. The authors' pipeline ran thus. Nucleated cell counts per sample were estimated from amplification of reference gene primers within the assay. To quantify the absolute abundance of each unique TCRbeta CDR3 rearrangement, sequence reads were collapsed and filtered. For each sample, productive Simpson clonality was calculated as the square root of Simpson's diversity index across productive rearrangements. The table was pulled from immuneACCESS by TCRdb, which kept in-frame rearrangements only. Such tables lose some clones; where checked, under half of the loss comes from unresolved V genes, and the rest has no known cause. That table supplies the V and J calls and clone size; D and trimming were determined from the DNA. The table for this sample lists approximately 260,000 clones; roughly 80% of them were counted only once. About 9.5% of the sample comes from the top ten.

With respect to this clone: Which antigen it targets is not known. There are no base qualities to consult, and no much larger clone falls within one base.

The germline V gene sets CDR1 to MDHEN and CDR2 to SYDVKM. Between the V and J ends, shortened by 5 bases and 0 bases respectively, the junction contains 11 bases. The CDR3 measures 16 amino acids from cysteine to phenylalanine. The kept DNA is CDR3 alone, 48 bases in frame from the first base. Study-wide findings and limitations: The amount of clinical and demographic metadata varied by source and participant and was provided uncurated.

The sample taken for sequencing was peripheral blood. This clonotype was sampled from a woman aged 80 or older with acute or convalescent COVID-19. Recombination linked TRBV28 to TRBJ1-6, with no confident D gene call. For the CDR3, the sequence is CASSIITRSYNSPLHF. The DNA is TGTGCCAGCAGTATCATAACACGCTCCTATAATTCACCCCTCCACTTT.